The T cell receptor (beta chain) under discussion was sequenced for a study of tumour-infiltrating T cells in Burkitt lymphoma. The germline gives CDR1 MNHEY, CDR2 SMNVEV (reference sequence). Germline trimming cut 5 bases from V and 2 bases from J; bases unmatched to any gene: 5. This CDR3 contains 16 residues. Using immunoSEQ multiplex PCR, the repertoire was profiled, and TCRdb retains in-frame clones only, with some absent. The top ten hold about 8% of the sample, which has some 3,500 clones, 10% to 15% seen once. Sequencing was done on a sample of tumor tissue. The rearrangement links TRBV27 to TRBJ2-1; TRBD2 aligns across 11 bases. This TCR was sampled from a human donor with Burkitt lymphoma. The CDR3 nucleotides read TGTGCCAGCAGTCCAATTAGCGGGGGGGCCTACAATGAGCAGTTCTTC. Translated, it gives CASSPISGGAYNEQFF.